The 12 T cell receptor beta chains reported below all come from one sample, sequenced in a study of patients and donors after allogeneic stem cell transplantation. TCRdb called the RT-PCR reads again in MiXCR, with one record for every CDR3 protein. Altogether about 410,000 distinct CDR3 sequences are present, approximately 16% being singletons, with the ten largest covering about 7%. Material for sequencing was blood, either unsorted or a sorted T cell fraction (not recorded which). The receptors derive from a human donor who was either an allogeneic HSCT recipient or a stem cell or donor lymphocyte infusion donor (not recorded which). It is not recorded whose cells these are; they may come from a transplant donor.

This clonotype has a count of ten or more. This chain connects TRBV4-1 to TRBJ2-1; 11 nucleotides agree with TRBD2. V gave up 2 bases and J gave up 7 bases; unmatched junction bases: 7. Per the germline V gene, CDR1 is MGHRA and CDR2 is YSYEKL. This CDR3 region has 16 residues. The DNA for the CDR3 is TGCGCCAGCAGCCAACTTCTTAGCGGGAGGGGGAATGAGCAGTTCTTC. Translating gives CASSQLLSGRGNEQFF.

The chain carries TRBV4-1 and TRBJ2-7; 8 bases agree with TRBD2. Germline V gene lookup returns CDR1 MGHRA and CDR2 YSYEKL. V lost 4 bases, J lost 4 bases, and 15 bases stayed unmatched. There are 17 residues in the CDR3. The CDR3 nucleotides read TGCGCCAGCAGCCCCCCGTTGGTCCCGGGAGGGCCTTACGAGCAGTACTTC. Residues: CASSPPLVPGGPYEQYF.

The chain has TRBV20-1 and TRBJ1-2, with TRBD1 identical over 9 bases. J gave up 11 bases and V 1 base, and 11 bases lay outside the gene matches. Looked up from germline, CDR1 is DFQATT and CDR2 is SNEGSKA (reference sequence). The CDR3 consists of 14 residues. In nucleotides, the CDR3 is TGCAGTGCTAGAGCCGGGACAGGGACGGGTGGATACACCTTC. Amino acid sequence: CSARAGTGTGGYTF.

This clonotype was detected only a few times. This chain links TRBV12-3 or TRBV12-4 with TRBJ2-7, with 9 bases aligning to TRBD2. J was trimmed by 7 bases and V by 6 bases; bases with no gene match: 4. The CDR3 is 12 amino acids. The CDR3 here is CASSSLAGEQYF. CDR3 in DNA: TGTGCCAGCAGCAGTCTAGCGGGGGAGCAGTACTTC.

This clonotype came up a few times. This sequence joins TRBV6-5 and TRBJ2-5; the D gene is possibly TRBD1 (6 bases). There are 14 residues in the CDR3. Germline CDR1 MNHEY, CDR2 SVGAGI. Trimming took 4 bases from V and 3 from J, leaving 12 bases between them. The CDR3 coding sequence is TGTGCCAGCAGTTTAAACTACAGGGAAGAGACCCAGTACTTC. Its translation is CASSLNYREETQYF.

This clonotype has more than one count but fewer than ten. This sequence joins TRBV20-1 and TRBJ2-7; 8 bases agree with TRBD1. With V trimmed by 6 bases and J by 2 bases, 9 bases remained unmatched. The germline V gene encodes CDR1 DFQATT and CDR2 SNEGSKA (reference sequence). The CDR3 totals 14 residues. The CDR3 spells CSASPGQGPYEQYF. The CDR3 DNA reads TGCAGTGCCTCCCCCGGACAGGGTCCCTACGAGCAGTACTTC.

This clonotype was seen a few times. The rearrangement links TRBV7-9 to TRBJ2-5; TRBD2 is a possible D gene (5 bases). Trimming cost V 3 bases and J 5 bases, with 16 bases left between them. Germline V gene lookup returns CDR1 SEHNR and CDR2 FQNEAQ (reference sequence). The CDR3 runs to 15 residues. The CDR3 here is CASSFRPISGETQYF. As DNA, the CDR3 is TGTGCCAGCAGCTTTCGACCGATATCGGGGGAGACCCAGTACTTC. Combining the CDR3 with reference TRBV7-9 and TRBJ2-5 gives the whole variable domain DTGVSQNPRHKITKRGQNVTFRCDPISEHNRLYWYRQTLGQGPEFLTYFQNEAQLEKSRLLSDRFSAERPKGSFSTLEIQRTEQGDSAMYLCASSFRPISGETQYFGPGTRLLVL.

This rearrangement joins TRBV12-3 or TRBV12-4 to TRBJ2-1; TRBD1 matches at 7 bases. The CDR3 has 15 residues. V shed 2 bases and J 4 bases; nucleotides not matched to a gene: 5. CDR3 DNA sequence: TGTGCCAGCAGTTTAACAGGGGTTATATACAATGAGCAGTTCTTC. Translation gives CASSLTGVIYNEQFF.

The CDR3 DNA sequence: TGTGCCAGCAGCGTAGTGAGACAGCTTCTGCCCCTCCACTTT. Its translation is CASSVVRQLLPLHF. The J gene is TRBJ1-6, the V gene TRBV9; D is perhaps TRBD1 (5 bases). Germline-derived CDR1 and CDR2 are SGDLS and YYNGEE. The CDR3 spans 14 residues. V was shortened by 0 bases and J by 13 bases, with 14 bases between the two germline ends.

This clonotype appeared many times. This chain connects TRBV20-1 to TRBJ2-1; 7 nucleotides line up with TRBD2. V lost 3 bases, J lost 2 bases, and 13 bases stayed unmatched. This CDR3 is 17 amino acids long. Per germline, CDR1 DFQATT and CDR2 SNEGSKA (reference sequence). The CDR3 coding sequence is TGCAGTGCTAGGGACCCTCGCGGGAGTGGTACCTACAATGAGCAGTTCTTC. Translation: CSARDPRGSGTYNEQFF.

This clonotype has only a few counts. The rearrangement joins TRBV13 to TRBJ2-7; TRBD1 agrees at 8 bases. Trimming at V came to 6 bases and at J to 0 bases, leaving 4 bases not matched to a gene. The CDR3 spans 14 residues. The germline gives CDR1 PRHDT, CDR2 FYEKMQ (reference sequence). CDR3 region: CASRRTGSSYEQYF. CDR3 nucleotides: TGTGCCAGCAGAAGGACAGGGAGCTCCTACGAGCAGTACTTC.

This clonotype has a count of ten or more. This chain connects TRBV9 to TRBJ2-7; D possibly corresponds to TRBD2 (6 bases). This CDR3 has 16 amino acids. Germline V gives CDR1 SGDLS, CDR2 YYNGEE. The V and J ends lost 0 bases and 7 bases respectively, with 20 bases between them. The CDR3 is CASSVEPGARGGEQYF. CDR3 DNA: TGTGCCAGCAGCGTAGAACCGGGAGCGAGAGGAGGGGAGCAGTACTTC.